The 22 T cell receptor beta chains listed next were all sequenced from one sample in a study of CD4+ T cells in melanoma. Measured with immunoSEQ multiplex PCR; TCRdb has only the in-frame clones, and not every one. The repertoire consists of about 54,000 clones, with nearly 70% occurring once and the leading ten covering roughly 4.9%. Sequencing input: tumor tissue. All receptors come from a human donor with melanoma.

This chain links TRBV7-2 with TRBJ2-2; D is possibly TRBD1 (5 bases). The CDR3 runs 13 residues. Trimming took 4 bases from V and 4 from J, leaving 7 bases between them. Germline CDR1 reads SGHTA; CDR2 reads FQGNSA. The CDR3 is CASSSRVTGELFF. The CDR3 nucleotides are TGTGCCAGCAGCTCCAGGGTCACCGGGGAGCTGTTTTTT.

This clone has only one observation. The chain is built from TRBV7-3 and TRBJ1-1, with 10 positions matching TRBD1. V trimming: 0 bases; J trimming: 11 bases; junction bases outside the gene matches: 3. The CDR3 is made up of 13 amino acids. Per the germline V gene, CDR1 is SGHTA and CDR2 is FQGTGA. The CDR3 coding sequence is TGTGCCAGCAGCTTAACCGGGACAGGGGACGCTTTCTTT. Translation: CASSLTGTGDAFF.

This clone turned up a few times. CDR3 coding DNA: TGCGCCAGCAGTGCGGGACAGAACTACGAGCAGTACTTC. Encoded protein: CASSAGQNYEQYF. The V gene is TRBV10-1, the J gene TRBJ2-7; 7 bases are a match to TRBD1. The CDR3 length is 13 residues. CDR1 and CDR2 (germline): WNHNN, SYGVQD (reference sequence). Losses at the gene ends were 4 bases for V and 3 bases for J; bases not matched to a gene: 3.

The chain carries TRBV28 and TRBJ2-7; TRBD1 matches 7 bases. There are 17 residues in the CDR3. V lost 4 bases, J lost 0 bases, and 12 bases stayed unmatched. Per germline, CDR1 MDHEN and CDR2 SYDVKM. The CDR3 reads CASSSRHDRASSYEQYF. For the CDR3, the DNA is TGTGCCAGCAGTTCCAGACACGACAGGGCTAGCTCCTACGAGCAGTACTTC.

The chain combines TRBV7-8 with TRBJ2-3; 8 bases are a match to TRBD1. CDR1 is SGHVS and CDR2 is FQNEAQ in the germline V gene. The CDR3 sequence is 14 residues long. Trimming cost V 5 bases and J 5 bases; bases outside gene matches: 6. Here the CDR3 reads CASSMDRVEDTQYF. The CDR3 bases are TGTGCCAGCAGCATGGACAGGGTGGAAGATACGCAGTATTTT.

In its sample, this clone was seen once. J is TRBJ2-3 and V is TRBV5-4; 13 positions agree with TRBD2. With 4 bases clipped from V and 7 bases from J, the junction kept 9 bases outside the gene matches. The germline CDR1 and CDR2 sequences are SGHNT and YYREEE (reference sequence). The CDR3 runs 16 residues. The CDR3 here is CASSMTSGGPPNTQYF. CDR3 bases: TGTGCCAGCAGCATGACTAGCGGGGGGCCTCCCAATACGCAGTATTTT.

The table lists this clone with many counts. This rearrangement joins TRBV7-9 to TRBJ2-5, with D unclear. The V end was cut by 5 bases, the J end by 4 bases, with 11 bases between. The CDR3 has 13 amino acids. Looked up from germline, CDR1 is SEHNR and CDR2 is FQNEAQ (reference sequence). CDR3 DNA sequence: TGTGCCAGCAGCGTAGGATGGACAGAGACCCAGTACTTC. This gives the protein CASSVGWTETQYF.

V and J are TRBV7-6 and TRBJ1-5; the D gene is possibly TRBD1 (5 bases). Germline CDR1 reads SGHVS; CDR2 reads FNYEAQ. The CDR3 extends over 13 amino acids. The V gene lost 0 bases and the J gene lost 7 bases, with 7 bases spanning the gap. The CDR3 nucleotides read TGTGCCAGCAGCTTAGCGGGGCGGCAGCCCCAGCATTTT. Translating it yields CASSLAGRQPQHF.

The V and J genes are TRBV29-1 and TRBJ1-1, with 7 bases fitting TRBD1. V shed 3 bases and J 4 bases; nucleotides not matched to a gene: 5. The CDR3 is 13 amino acids. Germline CDR1 is SQVTM and CDR2 is ANQGSEA. The CDR3 loop reads CSVDPRGSTEAFF. DNA of the CDR3: TGCAGCGTTGATCCCAGGGGGAGCACTGAAGCTTTCTTT.

This chain links TRBV29-1 with TRBJ2-1, with 8 bases aligning to TRBD2. Germline values: CDR1 SQVTM, CDR2 ANQGSEA. V dropped 1 base and J dropped 4; count of bases not matched to a gene: 6. The CDR3 covers 15 residues. CDR3 DNA sequence: TGCAGCGTTGAAGGTGCGGGGGGCAGGTACAATGAGCAGTTCTTC. The encoded protein is CSVEGAGGRYNEQFF.

The genes are TRBV13 and TRBJ2-7, with D unclear. CDR1 and CDR2 from the germline V gene are PRHDT and FYEKMQ (reference sequence). This CDR3 contains 14 residues. Trimming stripped 5 bases from V and 0 bases from J, with 11 bases between. DNA of the CDR3: TGTGCCAGCAGCCCCGAAAGGGTCTCCTACGAGCAGTACTTC. Its protein product is CASSPERVSYEQYF.

This clone occurred once. The chain is built from TRBV5-1 and TRBJ1-1; TRBD1 matches at 7 bases. V was clipped by 2 bases and J by 5 bases; unmatched bases: 9. From germline, CDR1 is SGHRS and CDR2 YFSETQ. The CDR3 contains 15 residues. For the CDR3, the DNA is TGCGCCAGCAGCTTACAGGGGAGCTCGAGTACTGAAGCTTTCTTT. Translated: CASSLQGSSSTEAFF.

The chain uses TRBV30 and TRBJ1-2; 10 nucleotides align to TRBD1. CDR1 and CDR2 (germline): GTSNPN, SVGIG (reference sequence). The CDR3 consists of 15 residues. J was trimmed by 7 bases and V by 1 base; bases with no gene match: 9. The chain's CDR3 is CAWSAGTGVVVGYTF. The DNA of the CDR3 is TGTGCCTGGAGTGCCGGGACAGGGGTCGTCGTTGGCTACACCTTC.

The gene calls are TRBV9 and TRBJ2-7, with 8 bases matching TRBD2. V trimming: 2 bases; J trimming: 2 bases; junction bases outside the gene matches: 9. CDR3 length equals 16 residues. Looked up from germline, CDR1 is SGDLS and CDR2 is YYNGEE. The CDR3 DNA follows: TGTGCCAGCAGCGTCCAAGCGGGGGCCACCACCTACGAGCAGTACTTC. Its translation: CASSVQAGATTYEQYF.

The chain employs TRBV7-8 and TRBJ1-3; a weak D match, TRBD1 (5 bases). The CDR3 covers 16 residues. V was pared by 2 bases and J by 0 bases, with 11 bases between. From germline, CDR1 is SGHVS and CDR2 FQNEAQ. This CDR3 is CASSLTDTISGNTIYF. CDR3 bases: TGTGCCAGCAGCTTAACGGACACCATCTCTGGAAACACCATATATTTT.

The chain links TRBV5-5 to TRBJ1-3; D gene uncertain. Germline-derived CDR1 and CDR2 are SGHKS and YYEKEE (reference sequence). The ends were cut back, 0 bases at V and 0 bases at J, with 7 bases in the middle. The CDR3 runs 15 residues. CDR3 DNA: TGTGCCAGCAGCTTGGGGGTTAGCTCTGGAAACACCATATATTTT. It codes for CASSLGVSSGNTIYF.

CDR3 sequence: CASSIVSGANNEQFF. The CDR3 DNA sequence: TGTGCCAGTAGTATAGTATCCGGGGCGAACAATGAGCAGTTCTTC. The chain joins TRBV19 to TRBJ2-1, with D perhaps TRBD1 or TRBD2 (5 bases each). Germline CDR1 LNHDA, CDR2 SQIVND (reference sequence). This CDR3 contains 15 residues. V was clipped by 1 base and J by 5 bases, with 12 bases between them.

V gene TRBV6-1 combines with J gene TRBJ1-6; D not certain. The germline V gene has CDR1 MNHNS and CDR2 SASEGT. This CDR3 is built from 19 residues. V dropped 5 bases and J dropped 0 bases, with 20 bases sitting between them. The CDR3 protein is CASSQGVATRSSYNSPLHF. DNA of the CDR3: TGTGCCAGCAGTCAAGGTGTGGCCACGAGGAGCTCCTATAATTCACCCCTCCACTTT.

This chain connects TRBV5-5 to TRBJ2-1; possible D gene TRBD1, 6 bases. This CDR3 is built from 15 residues. Looked up from germline, CDR1 is SGHKS and CDR2 is YYEKEE (reference sequence). Trimming removed 1 base from V and 6 bases from J, with 14 bases in between. The CDR3, as DNA: TGTGCCAGCAGCTTGAGTGGGGGCGCGGGCAATGAGCAGTTCTTC. Its protein product is CASSLSGGAGNEQFF.

The rearrangement uses TRBV7-8 and TRBJ2-3; D is unresolved. Looked up from germline, CDR1 is SGHVS and CDR2 is FQNEAQ. The V end was cut by 3 bases, the J end by 3 bases, with 10 bases between. The CDR3 contains 14 residues. CDR3 sequence (DNA): TGTGCCAGCAGCTTTAGCTCGTCGACAGATACGCAGTATTTT. Translated, it gives CASSFSSSTDTQYF.

The chain links TRBV7-9 to TRBJ2-2; D not resolved. V gave up 5 bases and J gave up 1 base, with 11 bases separating them. The length of the CDR3 is 15 residues. From germline, CDR1 is SEHNR and CDR2 FQNEAQ (reference sequence). The CDR3 protein is CASSQDGQNTGELFF. As DNA, the CDR3 is TGTGCCAGCAGCCAAGACGGGCAGAACACCGGGGAGCTGTTTTTT.

The chain is built from TRBV7-9 and TRBJ2-7; either TRBD1 or TRBD2 may fit D (5 bases each). The germline CDR1 and CDR2 sequences are SEHNR and FQNEAQ (reference sequence). CDR3 size: 15 residues. V lost 3 bases, J lost 0 bases, and 12 bases lay in between. CDR3 sequence reads: CASSFSADISYEQYF. The CDR3 nucleotides are TGTGCCAGCAGCTTTTCAGCGGACATCTCCTACGAGCAGTACTTC.